This is a list of T cell receptor beta chains from one sample in a study of blood T cell repertoires in COVID-19. Some clones are missing from TCRdb's copy, which holds only in-frame ones; the method was immunoSEQ multiplex PCR. Of approximately 100,000 clones in the sample, approximately 89% are singletons; the top ten hold roughly 10%. Sample: peripheral blood. The receptors derive from a woman aged 25 to 39 with acute or convalescent COVID-19. Both conserved end residues are part of each CDR3. The D gene is left open where the match is weak. Clone size appears in some rows only: once, few, many, or a class for an expanded clone.

d_gene: TRBD1
v_gene: TRBV2
j_gene: TRBJ1-5
abundance: NA
CDR3aa: CASSVGTGKPQHF
CDR3nt: TGTGCCAGCAGTGTTGGGACAGGGAAGCCCCAGCATTTT

d_gene: NA
v_gene: TRBV2
j_gene: TRBJ2-7
abundance: NA
CDR3aa: CASSRAGQFSYEQYF
CDR3nt: TGTGCCAGCAGTAGGGCGGGACAGTTCTCCTACGAGCAGTACTTC

d_gene: NA
v_gene: TRBV2
j_gene: TRBJ1-2
abundance: NA
CDR3aa: CASSGVSFPEGYTF
CDR3nt: TGTGCCAGCAGTGGCGTGAGTTTCCCTGAGGGCTACACCTTC

d_gene: NA
v_gene: TRBV7-2
j_gene: TRBJ1-4
abundance: NA
CDR3aa: CASSPRHTTNEKLFF
CDR3nt: TGTGCCAGCAGCCCCCGACACACAACTAATGAAAAACTGTTTTTT

d_gene: TRBD1
v_gene: TRBV6-5
j_gene: TRBJ2-3
abundance: once
CDR3aa: CASSYSGTATDTQYF
CDR3nt: TGTGCCAGCAGTTACTCGGGGACAGCCACAGATACGCAGTATTTT

d_gene: NA
v_gene: TRBV12-3/TRBV12-4
j_gene: TRBJ2-7
abundance: NA
CDR3aa: CASSLTGTYEQYF
CDR3nt: TGTGCCAGCAGTTTGACAGGTACCTACGAGCAGTACTTC

d_gene: TRBD1
v_gene: TRBV10-2
j_gene: TRBJ2-7
abundance: NA
CDR3aa: CASRSPGQSYEQYF
CDR3nt: TGCGCCAGCAGAAGTCCGGGACAGTCGTACGAGCAGTACTTC

d_gene: TRBD1
v_gene: TRBV5-1
j_gene: TRBJ1-5
abundance: NA
CDR3aa: CASRESTGNQPQHF
CDR3nt: TGCGCCAGCCGAGAATCGACAGGGAACCAGCCCCAGCATTTT

d_gene: TRBD1
v_gene: TRBV2
j_gene: TRBJ2-2
abundance: NA
CDR3aa: CATQGQGRTGELFF
CDR3nt: TGTGCCACCCAAGGACAGGGGCGCACCGGGGAGCTGTTTTTT

d_gene: NA
v_gene: TRBV6-5
j_gene: TRBJ2-7
abundance: NA
CDR3aa: CASSQLGSRVYEQYF
CDR3nt: TGTGCCAGCAGTCAATTGGGCTCGCGGGTCTACGAGCAGTACTTC

d_gene: TRBD1
v_gene: TRBV5-6
j_gene: TRBJ1-2
abundance: few
CDR3aa: CASSGYDEDRVYGYTF
CDR3nt: TGTGCCAGCAGTGGCTATGACGAGGACAGGGTCTATGGCTACACCTTC

d_gene: TRBD2
v_gene: TRBV4-1
j_gene: TRBJ2-3
abundance: NA
CDR3aa: CASSYQLAGATDTQYF
CDR3nt: TGCGCCAGCAGCTACCAATTAGCGGGGGCCACAGATACGCAGTATTTT

d_gene: NA
v_gene: TRBV6-6
j_gene: TRBJ1-2
abundance: NA
CDR3aa: CASSYQIGVTNYGYTF
CDR3nt: TGTGCCAGCAGTTACCAGATAGGAGTTACTAACTATGGCTACACCTTC

d_gene: TRBD2
v_gene: TRBV28
j_gene: TRBJ2-7
abundance: NA
CDR3aa: CASSFPTSGGTAFYEQYF
CDR3nt: TGTGCCAGCAGTTTCCCAACTAGCGGGGGGACCGCGTTCTACGAGCAGTACTTC

d_gene: TRBD2
v_gene: TRBV4-1
j_gene: TRBJ2-3
abundance: once
CDR3aa: CASSHATLAGGPDTQYF
CDR3nt: TGCGCCAGCAGCCATGCTACACTAGCGGGGGGTCCAGATACGCAGTATTTT

d_gene: TRBD1
v_gene: TRBV2
j_gene: TRBJ1-1
abundance: once
CDR3aa: CASRGTATRTEAFF
CDR3nt: TGTGCCAGCAGGGGGACAGCCACTCGGACTGAAGCTTTCTTT

d_gene: NA
v_gene: TRBV5-6
j_gene: TRBJ2-2
abundance: NA
CDR3aa: CASRSPTGELFF
CDR3nt: TGTGCCAGCAGAAGCCCGACCGGGGAGCTGTTTTTT

d_gene: TRBD1
v_gene: TRBV5-4
j_gene: TRBJ2-7
abundance: NA
CDR3aa: CASSQSGTGGFEQYF
CDR3nt: TGTGCCAGCAGCCAGTCCGGGACAGGGGGCTTCGAGCAGTACTTC

d_gene: TRBD1
v_gene: TRBV25-1
j_gene: TRBJ1-1
abundance: NA
CDR3aa: CASRASGGWTEAFF
CDR3nt: TGTGCCAGCAGAGCATCAGGGGGCTGGACTGAAGCTTTCTTT

d_gene: TRBD1
v_gene: TRBV3-1/TRBV3-2
j_gene: TRBJ2-4
abundance: NA
CDR3aa: CASSQADPGTGDPIQYF
CDR3nt: TGTGCCAGCAGCCAAGCAGACCCGGGGACAGGGGATCCTATTCAGTACTTC

d_gene: TRBD1
v_gene: TRBV28
j_gene: TRBJ1-3
abundance: NA
CDR3aa: CASSLRTGAGNTIYF
CDR3nt: TGTGCCAGCAGTTTACGGACAGGGGCTGGAAACACCATATATTTT

d_gene: NA
v_gene: TRBV7-3
j_gene: TRBJ2-1
abundance: NA
CDR3aa: CASSSKPSVSSYNEQFF
CDR3nt: TGTGCCAGCAGCTCTAAACCTAGCGTTAGCTCCTACAATGAGCAGTTCTTC

d_gene: NA
v_gene: TRBV28
j_gene: TRBJ1-3
abundance: NA
CDR3aa: CASSLRGIGNTIYF
CDR3nt: TGTGCCAGCAGTTTAAGGGGAATCGGAAACACCATATATTTT

d_gene: NA
v_gene: TRBV6-5
j_gene: TRBJ1-1
abundance: NA
CDR3aa: CATGRTEAFF
CDR3nt: TGTGCCACAGGGCGCACTGAAGCTTTCTTT

d_gene: NA
v_gene: TRBV4-1
j_gene: TRBJ2-7
abundance: NA
CDR3aa: CASSQPRAGNFYEQYF
CDR3nt: TGCGCCAGCAGCCAACCCCGGGCCGGGAATTTCTACGAGCAGTACTTC

d_gene: TRBD1
v_gene: TRBV24-1
j_gene: TRBJ2-2
abundance: once
CDR3aa: CATSDPRQGNGELFF
CDR3nt: TGTGCCACCAGTGATCCTCGACAGGGGAACGGGGAGCTGTTTTTT

d_gene: NA
v_gene: TRBV4-1
j_gene: TRBJ1-2
abundance: NA
CDR3aa: CASSQGGRTNYGYTF
CDR3nt: TGCGCCAGCAGCCAAGGGGGCAGAACTAACTATGGCTACACCTTC

d_gene: TRBD1
v_gene: TRBV3-1/TRBV3-2
j_gene: TRBJ1-6
abundance: NA
CDR3aa: CASSQTGGALHF
CDR3nt: TGTGCCAGCAGCCAGACAGGGGGAGCCCTCCACTTT

d_gene: TRBD1
v_gene: TRBV28
j_gene: TRBJ2-1
abundance: NA
CDR3aa: CASSTRPRDRDYEQFF
CDR3nt: TGTGCCAGCAGTACTAGGCCACGGGACAGGGACTATGAGCAGTTCTTC

d_gene: TRBD1
v_gene: TRBV9
j_gene: TRBJ2-7
abundance: NA
CDR3aa: CASPGGGGVYEQYF
CDR3nt: TGTGCCAGCCCAGGGGGTGGAGGAGTCTACGAGCAGTACTTC

d_gene: NA
v_gene: TRBV3-1/TRBV3-2
j_gene: TRBJ2-1
abundance: NA
CDR3aa: CASSVGQGAPKFF
CDR3nt: NA

d_gene: NA
v_gene: TRBV27
j_gene: TRBJ2-7
abundance: NA
CDR3aa: CASSATGYSYEQYF
CDR3nt: TGTGCCAGCAGTGCAACAGGGTACTCCTACGAGCAGTACTTC

d_gene: NA
v_gene: TRBV9
j_gene: TRBJ1-2
abundance: NA
CDR3aa: CASSKYPDRSYGYTF
CDR3nt: TGTGCCAGCAGCAAATATCCAGACAGGTCCTATGGCTACACCTTC

d_gene: NA
v_gene: TRBV5-1
j_gene: TRBJ1-6
abundance: NA
CDR3aa: CASSLDQGRGSPLHF
CDR3nt: TGCGCCAGCAGCTTGGATCAGGGTCGAGGATCACCCCTCCACTTT

d_gene: TRBD1
v_gene: TRBV9
j_gene: TRBJ2-1
abundance: once
CDR3aa: CASTGTGDNEQFF
CDR3nt: TGTGCCAGCACCGGGACAGGGGACAATGAGCAGTTCTTC

d_gene: NA
v_gene: TRBV6-4
j_gene: TRBJ1-5
abundance: NA
CDR3aa: CASPARVGNQPQHF
CDR3nt: TGTGCCAGCCCCGCGCGGGTCGGCAATCAGCCCCAGCATTTT

d_gene: TRBD2
v_gene: TRBV19
j_gene: TRBJ2-1
abundance: NA
CDR3aa: CASSIDQTSGGPHEQFF
CDR3nt: TGTGCCAGTAGTATAGATCAGACTAGCGGGGGCCCACATGAGCAGTTCTTC

d_gene: NA
v_gene: TRBV19
j_gene: TRBJ2-7
abundance: NA
CDR3aa: CASSRRSAGTTYEQYF
CDR3nt: TGTGCCAGTAGTCGCCGTTCCGCAGGGACAACCTACGAGCAGTACTTC

d_gene: NA
v_gene: TRBV28
j_gene: TRBJ2-7
abundance: NA
CDR3aa: CASSHTGTSSYEQYF
CDR3nt: TGTGCCAGCAGCCACACAGGGACCAGCTCCTACGAGCAGTACTTC